The clone carrying this T cell receptor (beta chain) was seen repeatedly, ten times or more. In germline, CDR1 is KGHSH, CDR2 LQKENI. The CDR3 spans 19 residues. V shed 3 bases and J 5 bases; nucleotides not matched to a gene: 14. This record belongs to a study of low-dose radiotherapy and immunotherapy resistance in tumors. In the study overall: With 1 Gy per fraction every two weeks, Cohort 2 accumulated 13 Gy across 26 weeks. Ipilimumab 1 mg/kg every six weeks, together with nivolumab 240 mg every two weeks, was given intravenously to patients.

TCR amplification ran 20 PCR cycles using constant-region and V-primer adapter primers. In TCRdb, the reads were re-called with MiXCR into one record per CDR3 protein. The sample consists of some 52,000 distinct CDR3 sequences, around 33% of them appearing once. Time point noted: after trial treatment. Documented treatment: LDRT plus nivolumab, ipilimumab, low-dose cyclophosphamide and aspirin (RACIN trial). The clonotype originates from a male donor with rectosigmoid adenocarcinoma. The V gene is TRBV18, the J gene TRBJ2-1; 12 positions match TRBD2. The starting material was PBMCs, obtained after low-dose radiotherapy plus immunotherapy. CDR3: CASSPLNHPRLAGDNEQFF. In nucleotides, the CDR3 is TGTGCCAGCTCACCGCTCAACCACCCTCGACTAGCGGGAGACAATGAGCAGTTCTTC.